Below are 2 T cell receptor beta chains sequenced from a single sample in a study of identical twins' blood T cells. One entry per CDR3 protein results from TCRdb running MiXCR on the 5' RACE reads. The sample contains 350,000 to 400,000 distinct CDR3 sequences, about 28% of which appear only once. The sequenced sample consisted of PBMCs. The receptor set was obtained from a woman aged 18 to 55 in good health.

CDR3 nucleotide sequence: TGTGCCAGCAGACCCCGGACAGTGGAGATGAACACTGAAGCTTTCTTT. This sequence encodes CASRPRTVEMNTEAFF. The chain recombines TRBV5-6 with TRBJ1-1, with D possibly matching TRBD1 (6 bases). The germline V and J ends were trimmed by 5 bases and 0 bases, with 17 bases remaining between them. Per the germline V gene, CDR1 is SGHDT and CDR2 is YYEEEE. This CDR3 has 16 residues.

Many counts were recorded for this clonotype. This CDR3 reads CSASGSSYNEQFF. The CDR3 nucleotides are TGCAGTGCTAGCGGGAGCTCCTACAATGAGCAGTTCTTC. The chain uses TRBV20-1 and TRBJ2-1; weak D call: TRBD2 (6 bases). The CDR3 covers 13 residues. The germline gives CDR1 DFQATT, CDR2 SNEGSKA (reference sequence). V lost 3 bases and J 0 bases, leaving 6 bases between the germline ends.